This T cell receptor beta chain originates from a study of shared clonotypes between healthy human individuals. Genomic DNA from each subset was divided evenly over several immunoSEQ plates. Only in-frame clones appear in the TCRdb table, and some are missing; sequencing was by immunoSEQ multiplex PCR. The table shows roughly 1,100,000 clones, with 65% to 75% occurring only once. A single count supports this clone. The antigen remains undetermined. The trim removed 3 bases at V and 4 bases at J, leaving 8 bases unmatched. The CDR3 runs to 16 residues. In germline, CDR1 is SGHRS, CDR2 YFSETQ. Study-wide results and caveats: Sequencing of the sorted subsets was shown by rarefaction to be incomplete despite large depth.

The material sequenced was memory CD4+ T cells sorted from blood. As for subset: CD45RA-negative fraction. The TCR sequence derives from a man between 18 and 29 years old in good health. The chain couples TRBV5-1 to TRBJ2-2, with 8 bases matching TRBD1. CDR3 sequence (DNA): TGCGCCAGCAGCTATAGGACAGGGACGGGCACCGGGGAGCTGTTTTTT. It is translated as CASSYRTGTGTGELFF.